The 24 T cell receptor beta chains listed next were all sequenced from one sample in a study of T-cell memory formation after mild COVID-19. MiXCR, applied by TCRdb to the 5' RACE reads, yields one record per CDR3 protein. The repertoire includes almost 250,000 distinct CDR3 sequences, 15% to 17% of them detected once, and more than 2% sits in the top ten. The sample comprised PBMCs or a T cell subset sorted from them (not recorded which). Receptors were obtained from an adult woman who had mild COVID-19 (a few samples of this study predate the infection). Cell type and time point are not known.

This clonotype occurred a few times. This rearrangement joins TRBV5-1 to TRBJ2-3, with TRBD2 identical over 10 bases. The germline CDR1 and CDR2 sequences are SGHRS and YFSETQ. With 4 bases clipped from V and 8 bases from J, the junction kept 13 bases outside the gene matches. This CDR3 is 16 amino acids long. The CDR3 DNA reads as TGCGCCAGCAGCCCCGTAGCGGGGGGTCCCGTCCGTACGCAGTATTTT. The encoded protein is CASSPVAGGPVRTQYF. The full variable domain, rest sourced from reference TRBV5-1 and TRBJ2-3, is KAGVTQTPRYLIKTRGQQVTLSCSPISGHRSVSWYQQTPGQGLQFLFEYFSETQRNKGNFPGRFSGRQFSNSRSEMNVSTLELGDSALYLCASSPVAGGPVRTQYFGPGTRLTVL.

This clonotype was observed a handful of times. This chain uses TRBV7-2 with TRBJ2-7; D perhaps matches TRBD1 (5 bases). The V end was cut by 8 bases, the J end by 2 bases, with 16 bases between. The CDR3 runs 14 residues. Germline CDR1 SGHTA, CDR2 FQGNSA. The CDR3 bases are TGTGCCAGCTCCCCCGACAGAAGACCCTACGAGCAGTACTTC. Its translation: CASSPDRRPYEQYF.

In its sample, this clonotype was seen a few times. This sequence joins TRBV7-6 and TRBJ2-2, with 8 positions matching TRBD2. Trimming removed 3 bases from V and 2 bases from J; junction bases left unmatched: 8. The germline V gene encodes CDR1 SGHVS and CDR2 FNYEAQ. The CDR3 totals 17 residues. CDR3 in amino acids: CASSFTGGPSNTGELFF. CDR3 bases: TGTGCCAGCAGCTTCACGGGGGGGCCTTCCAACACCGGGGAGCTGTTTTTT.

This clonotype was seen more than once but under ten times. The chain combines TRBV24-1 with TRBJ2-6; 10 bases map to TRBD1. V lost 9 bases, J lost 2 bases, and 9 bases stayed unmatched. The V gene's germline CDR1 is KGHDR and CDR2 SFDVKD. This CDR3 is built from 17 residues. The chain's CDR3 is CATDTGTGVPGANVLTF. DNA for the CDR3: TGTGCCACCGATACCGGGACAGGGGTCCCTGGGGCCAACGTCCTGACTTTC.

This clonotype has more than one count but fewer than ten. The genes are TRBV30 and TRBJ2-3; no clear D gene. V was shortened by 3 bases and J by 2 bases, with 6 bases between the two germline ends. This CDR3 contains 12 residues. In germline, CDR1 is GTSNPN, CDR2 SVGIG (reference sequence). CDR3 coding DNA: TGTGCCTGGAGCCACCCCACAGATACGCAGTATTTT. The encoded protein is CAWSHPTDTQYF.

This clonotype was picked up a small number of times. V usage is TRBV5-1 and J usage is TRBJ1-2; D unresolved. The germline V and J ends were trimmed by 2 bases and 2 bases, with 13 bases remaining between them. Germline-derived CDR1 and CDR2 are SGHRS and YFSETQ. This CDR3 has 15 amino acids. This CDR3 reads CASSLGPAPNYGYTF. DNA for the CDR3: TGCGCCAGCAGCTTAGGGCCAGCCCCCAACTATGGCTACACCTTC.

This clonotype occurred many times. Its ends do not fully match the called genes, so a read error is possible. This chain joins TRBV29-1 and TRBJ2-1; unclear D gene. CDR3 size: 10 residues. Germline V gives CDR1 SQVTM, CDR2 ANQGSEA. CDR3 residues: CSAAHKEQFF. CDR3 bases: TGCAGCGCCGCTCACAAGGAGCAGTTCTTC.

V is TRBV5-6 and J is TRBJ1-5; D might be TRBD1 (6 bases). Trimming pared 3 bases from V and 5 bases from J, leaving 12 bases between. Germline V CDR1 and CDR2: SGHDT, YYEEEE. The CDR3 sequence is 14 residues long. CDR3 nucleotide sequence: TGTGCCAGCAGCTCACGGAGGGGGGATCAGCCCCAGCATTTT. Protein: CASSSRRGDQPQHF.

This chain links TRBV7-9 with TRBJ2-7, with TRBD1 matching 8 bases. The CDR3 is 15 residues long. V gave up 6 bases and J gave up 5 bases; unmatched junction bases: 12. CDR1 is SEHNR and CDR2 is FQNEAQ in the germline V gene (reference sequence). The CDR3 bases are TGTGCCAGCAGTAATCCTGGACAGGGTCGGAACGAGCAGTACTTC. Translation gives CASSNPGQGRNEQYF.

This clonotype was seen many times. This rearrangement joins TRBV14 to TRBJ2-7; 9 positions match TRBD2. V shed 5 bases and J 0 bases; nucleotides not matched to a gene: 2. This CDR3 is built from 14 residues. Looked up from germline, CDR1 is SGHDN and CDR2 is FVKESK. The CDR3: CASSGSGSSYEQYF. The CDR3 DNA follows: TGTGCCAGCAGCGGTAGCGGGAGCTCCTACGAGCAGTACTTC.

This clonotype came up a few times. The V gene is TRBV10-3, the J gene TRBJ1-1; tentatively, D is TRBD1 (5 bases). The CDR3 runs 13 residues. Trimming cost V 4 bases and J 7 bases, with 13 bases left between them. The germline V gene has CDR1 ENHRY and CDR2 SYGVKD. The CDR3 sequence is CAISGDAGFEAFF. Written as DNA, the CDR3 is TGTGCCATCAGTGGGGATGCAGGGTTTGAAGCTTTCTTT.

The V gene is TRBV27, the J gene TRBJ2-2, with 7 bases that match TRBD2. This CDR3 is built from 14 residues. From germline, CDR1 is MNHEY and CDR2 SMNVEV (reference sequence). Trimming cost V 7 bases and J 5 bases; bases outside gene matches: 7. The CDR3, as DNA: TGTGCCAGCAAGGGAGGCGGGAGTACCGGGGAGCTGTTTTTT. Its translation: CASKGGGSTGELFF.

This clonotype was observed a few times. V and J are TRBV30 and TRBJ2-3; a possible D gene is TRBD2 (6 bases). The CDR3 is 11 amino acids. Germline V gene data show CDR1 as GTSNPN and CDR2 as SVGIG (reference sequence). V lost 7 bases and J lost 5, with 10 bases in between. In nucleotides, the CDR3 is TGTGCCTCCGGGAGCGGAGATACGCAGTATTTT. Amino acid sequence: CASGSGDTQYF. Combining the CDR3 with reference TRBV30 and TRBJ2-3 gives the whole variable domain SQTIHQWPATLVQPVGSPLSLECTVEGTSNPNLYWYRQAAGRGLQLLFYSVGIGQISSEVPQNLSASRPQDRQFILSSKKLLLSDSGFYLCASGSGDTQYFGPGTRLTVL.

The J gene is TRBJ1-6, the V gene TRBV6-2 or TRBV6-3, with 9 bases lining up with TRBD1. The CDR3 length is 17 residues. V shed 0 bases, J shed 6 bases, and the junction held 6 bases outside the gene matches. CDR1 is MNHEY, CDR2 SVGEGT, per germline. The CDR3 protein is CASSYSITGQGNSPLHF. The CDR3 nucleotides read TGTGCCAGCAGTTACTCGATTACGGGACAGGGTAATTCACCCCTCCACTTT.

This clonotype has at least ten counts. J is TRBJ1-1 and V is TRBV7-9, with 8 bases aligning to TRBD1. Germline V gene data show CDR1 as SEHNR and CDR2 as FQNEAQ (reference sequence). J lost 4 bases, V lost 5 bases, and 6 bases had no gene match. This CDR3 spans 14 amino acids. The CDR3 spells CASSPHTGGTEAFF. In DNA, the CDR3 is TGTGCCAGCAGCCCGCACACAGGGGGCACTGAAGCTTTCTTT.

The chain combines TRBV29-1 with TRBJ2-3, with D perhaps assigned TRBD1 or TRBD2 (5 bases each). V shed 0 bases and J shed 9 bases, with 13 bases lying between them. Per the germline V gene, CDR1 is SQVTM and CDR2 is ANQGSEA. The CDR3 runs 13 residues. The CDR3 nucleotides read TGCAGCGTTGAAGAGGCGTGGGGGAGCACGCAGTATTTT. This translates into CSVEEAWGSTQYF.

This clonotype has more than one count but fewer than ten. CDR3 residues: CASSLSGNSYEQYF. For the CDR3, the DNA is TGTGCCAGCAGCCTCTCCGGGAACTCCTACGAGCAGTACTTC. This sequence joins TRBV7-2 and TRBJ2-7; perhaps TRBD2 as D (5 bases). Trimming stripped 5 bases from V and 0 bases from J, with 11 bases between. This CDR3 comprises 14 residues. Germline CDR1 and CDR2: SGHTA and FQGNSA.

The genes are TRBV20-1 and TRBJ2-2, with 7 positions matching TRBD1. Looked up from germline, CDR1 is DFQATT and CDR2 is SNEGSKA (reference sequence). J lost 5 bases, V lost 2 bases, and 5 bases had no gene match. The length of the CDR3 is 14 residues. The CDR3 nucleotides read TGCAGTGCTAGACCACTGGGACAGACCGGGGAGCTGTTTTTT. Residues: CSARPLGQTGELFF.

The chain has TRBV29-1 and TRBJ1-2; 9 bases map to TRBD1. Germline V CDR1 and CDR2: SQVTM, ANQGSEA. Trimming at V came to 5 bases and at J to 4 bases, leaving 11 bases not matched to a gene. This CDR3 is 15 amino acids long. CDR3 in DNA: TGCAGCGTTCGATTACCGGGACAGGGCCCCTATGGCTACACCTTC. This codes for CSVRLPGQGPYGYTF.

This sequence joins TRBV10-3 and TRBJ2-1; 14 bases fit TRBD2. Germline loops: CDR1 ENHRY, CDR2 SYGVKD. J gave up 8 bases and V 11 bases, and 11 bases lay outside the gene matches. This CDR3 has 15 amino acids. The CDR3 sequence is CAHSGTSGSRHEQFF. In DNA form, the CDR3 reads TGTGCCCACTCCGGGACTAGCGGGAGTAGGCATGAGCAGTTCTTC.

This clonotype occurred a few times. The V gene is TRBV11-3, the J gene TRBJ2-7; D possibly corresponds to TRBD2 (5 bases). Trimming removed 1 base from V and 3 bases from J, with 7 bases in between. Looked up from germline, CDR1 is SGHNT and CDR2 is YENEEA. The length of the CDR3 is 13 residues. DNA for the CDR3: TGTGCCAGCAGCTTAGCGAGGGACTACGAGCAGTACTTC. Translating gives CASSLARDYEQYF.

The chain recombines TRBV3-1 with TRBJ1-5, with D perhaps TRBD1 (6 bases). V lost 5 bases to trimming and J lost 3 bases, with 11 bases between them. The CDR3 extends over 14 amino acids. CDR1 and CDR2 from the germline V gene are LGHDT and YNNKEL (reference sequence). The CDR3 sequence is CASSSPGHNQPQHF. The CDR3 coding sequence is TGTGCCAGCAGCTCACCGGGACACAATCAGCCCCAGCATTTT. The full variable domain, its missing parts supplied by reference TRBV3-1 and TRBJ1-5, is DTAVSQTPKYLVTQMGNDKSIKCEQNLGHDTMYWYKQDSKKFLKIMFSYNNKELIINETVPNRFSPKSPDKAHLNLHINSLELGDSAVYFCASSSPGHNQPQHFGDGTRLSIL.

There are a few counts of this clonotype. The V call is TRBV6-5, the J call TRBJ1-1, with 7 bases fitting TRBD1. Trimming cost V 6 bases and J 5 bases; bases outside gene matches: 9. The CDR3 covers 14 residues. Germline CDR1 is MNHEY and CDR2 is SVGAGI. The CDR3 is CASSETSTGTEAFF. CDR3 bases: TGTGCCAGCAGCGAAACTTCGACAGGGACTGAAGCTTTCTTT.

The genes are TRBV15 and TRBJ2-1; TRBD1 aligns across 8 bases. The CDR3 length is 18 residues. Germline V lookup: CDR1 LNHNV, CDR2 YYDKDF (reference sequence). The J segment lost 3 bases and the V segment lost 1 base, leaving 11 bases of the junction unmatched. In DNA, the CDR3 is TGTGCCACCAGCAGAGGACAGGGGTCAACTTCCTTCTACAATGAGCAGTTCTTC. Encoded protein: CATSRGQGSTSFYNEQFF.